These T cell receptor beta chains were read from a single sample in a study of CD8+ T cells in alopecia areata. TCRdb's table, derived via immunoSEQ multiplex PCR, lists solely in-frame clones and lacks some. The sample carries roughly 180,000 clones, 63% recorded once. The sequencing here drew on CD4+ T cells sorted from blood, taken at week 0. The receptor source for this set is a human donor with alopecia areata. CDR3s include the opening cysteine and the closing phenylalanine or tryptophan. A D gene is named only where the DNA matches it firmly. Clone size is stated in some rows and not others, as once, few, many or a class when expanded.

cdr3_aa	cdr3_nt	d_call	j_call	v_call	clone_size
CASSLSSGRLSLAKNIQYF	TGCGCCAGCAGTCTTTCGAGTGGCAGACTTTCTCTAGCCAAAAACATTCAGTACTTC	-	TRBJ2-4	TRBV23-1	-
CATRRPALEETQYF	TGTGCCACCAGGAGACCAGCCCTTGAAGAGACCCAGTACTTC	-	TRBJ2-5	TRBV15	-
CASSNGLPNTEAFF	TGCGCCAGCAGCAACGGTCTACCGAACACTGAAGCTTTCTTT	-	TRBJ1-1	TRBV5-1	few
CSVSGGNMNTEAFF	TGCAGCGTTTCAGGGGGAAACATGAACACTGAAGCTTTCTTT	TRBD1	TRBJ1-1	TRBV29-1	few
CASSLDTGEETQYF	TGTGCCAGCAGCTTAGATACAGGGGAAGAGACCCAGTACTTC	TRBD1	TRBJ2-5	TRBV7-2	-
CASSVGSLSYEQYF	TGCGCCAGCAGCGTGGGGAGCCTCTCCTACGAGCAGTACTTC	-	TRBJ2-7	TRBV5-1	-
CSAGEQGGQPQHF	TGCAGCGCTGGGGAACAGGGTGGTCAGCCCCAGCATTTT	-	TRBJ1-5	TRBV29-1	-
CASSLEGSGANVLTF	TGCGCCAGCAGCCTTGAAGGATCTGGGGCCAACGTCCTGACTTTC	-	TRBJ2-6	TRBV4-3	-
CASNGDTQYF	TGTGCCAGCAATGGGGATACGCAGTATTTT	-	TRBJ2-3	TRBV25-1	few
CASSLKESNEQYF	TGCGCCAGCAGCTTGAAGGAAAGTAACGAGCAGTACTTC	-	TRBJ2-7	TRBV5-1	-
CASSSVVNTGELFF	TGCGCCAGCAGCTCAGTAGTGAACACCGGGGAGCTGTTTTTT	-	TRBJ2-2	TRBV5-1	-
CSAHIKDGAFF	TGCAGTGCCCATATCAAGGACGGGGCTTTCTTT	-	TRBJ1-1	TRBV20-1	-
CASSLQGLNSPLHF	TGTGCCAGCAGTTTGCAAGGACTCAATTCACCCCTCCACTTT	-	TRBJ1-6	TRBV6-5	-
CASSQETGADEQYF	TGCGCCAGCAGCCAAGAGACAGGGGCGGACGAGCAGTACTTC	TRBD1	TRBJ2-7	TRBV4-3	-
CASSFQGNTEAFF	TGTGCCAGCAGCTTCCAGGGGAACACTGAAGCTTTCTTT	-	TRBJ1-1	TRBV5-6	few
CAISEWTKQETQYF	TGTGCCATCAGTGAGTGGACAAAACAAGAGACCCAGTACTTC	-	TRBJ2-5	TRBV10-3	-
CSVDLTDTQYF	TGCAGCGTTGATCTAACAGATACGCAGTATTTT	-	TRBJ2-3	TRBV29-1	-
CSVVNTEAFF	TGCAGCGTTGTGAACACTGAAGCTTTCTTT	-	TRBJ1-1	TRBV29-1	few
CASSGQAYEQYF	TGCGCCAGCAGTGGACAGGCCTACGAGCAGTACTTC	-	TRBJ2-7	TRBV10-2	-
CASSQVAGDTGELFF	TGTGCCAGCAGCCAAGTAGCGGGGGACACCGGGGAGCTGTTTTTT	TRBD2	TRBJ2-2	TRBV14	few
CSVSGTINEQFF	TGCAGCGTTTCCGGGACGATCAATGAGCAGTTCTTC	-	TRBJ2-1	TRBV29-1	-
CASSRDPSAQYF	TGTGCCAGCAGCCGGGATCCCTCAGCGCAGTATTTT	-	TRBJ2-3	TRBV7-2	-